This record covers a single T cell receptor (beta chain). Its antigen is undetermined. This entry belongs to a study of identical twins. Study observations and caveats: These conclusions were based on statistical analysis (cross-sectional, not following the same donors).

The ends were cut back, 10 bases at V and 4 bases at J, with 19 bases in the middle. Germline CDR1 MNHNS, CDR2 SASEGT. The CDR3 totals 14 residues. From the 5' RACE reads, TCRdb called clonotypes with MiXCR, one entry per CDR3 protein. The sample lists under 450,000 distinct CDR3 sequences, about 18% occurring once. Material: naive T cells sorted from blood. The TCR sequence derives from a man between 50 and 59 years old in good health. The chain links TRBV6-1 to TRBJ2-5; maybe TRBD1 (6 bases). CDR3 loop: CATRPTGPSETQYF. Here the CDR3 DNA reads TGTGCCACCAGGCCGACAGGACCATCAGAGACCCAGTACTTC.